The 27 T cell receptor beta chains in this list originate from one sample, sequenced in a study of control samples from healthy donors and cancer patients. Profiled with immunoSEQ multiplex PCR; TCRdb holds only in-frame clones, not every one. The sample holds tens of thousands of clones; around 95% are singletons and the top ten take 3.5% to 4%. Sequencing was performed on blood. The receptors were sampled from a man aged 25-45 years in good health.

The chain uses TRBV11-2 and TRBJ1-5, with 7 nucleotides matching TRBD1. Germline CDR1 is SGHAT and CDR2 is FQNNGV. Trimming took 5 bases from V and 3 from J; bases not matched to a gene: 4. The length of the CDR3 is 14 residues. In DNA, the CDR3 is TGTGCCAGCAGCGCGACAGGGTCCAATCAGCCCCAGCATTTT. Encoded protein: CASSATGSNQPQHF.

The CDR3 DNA follows: TGTGCCAGCAGCGTTTCGACAGGCGTGAACACCGGGGAGCTGTTTTTT. It specifies CASSVSTGVNTGELFF. V and J are TRBV9 and TRBJ2-2; TRBD1 is a possible D gene (6 bases). CDR1 and CDR2 (germline): SGDLS, YYNGEE. Between the trimmed V and J ends, which lost 2 bases and 1 base, there was a span of 12 bases. The CDR3 has 16 residues.

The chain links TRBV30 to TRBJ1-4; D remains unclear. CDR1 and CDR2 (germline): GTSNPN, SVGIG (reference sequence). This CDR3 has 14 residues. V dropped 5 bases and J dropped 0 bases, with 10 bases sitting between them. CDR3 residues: CAWDAGATNEKLFF. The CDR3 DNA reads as TGTGCCTGGGACGCAGGAGCAACTAATGAAAAACTGTTTTTT. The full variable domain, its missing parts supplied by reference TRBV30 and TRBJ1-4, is SQTIHQWPATLVQPVGSPLSLECTVEGTSNPNLYWYRQAAGRGLQLLFYSVGIGQISSEVPQNLSASRPQDRQFILSSKKLLLSDSGFYLCAWDAGATNEKLFFGSGTQLSVL.

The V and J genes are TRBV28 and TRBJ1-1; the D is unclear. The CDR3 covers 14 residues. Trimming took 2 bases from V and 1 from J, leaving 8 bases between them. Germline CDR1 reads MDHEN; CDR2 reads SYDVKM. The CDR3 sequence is CASSLRASNTEAFF. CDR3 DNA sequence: TGTGCCAGCAGTTTAAGGGCCTCGAACACTGAAGCTTTCTTT.

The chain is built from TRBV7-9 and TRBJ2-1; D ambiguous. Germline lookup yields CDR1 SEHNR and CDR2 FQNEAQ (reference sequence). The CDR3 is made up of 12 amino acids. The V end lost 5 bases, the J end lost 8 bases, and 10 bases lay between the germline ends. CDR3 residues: CASSNYGYEQFF. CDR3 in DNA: TGTGCCAGCAGCAATTACGGGTATGAGCAGTTCTTC. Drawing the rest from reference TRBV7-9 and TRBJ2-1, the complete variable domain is DTGVSQNPRHKITKRGQNVTFRCDPISEHNRLYWYRQTLGQGPEFLTYFQNEAQLEKSRLLSDRFSAERPKGSFSTLEIQRTEQGDSAMYLCASSNYGYEQFFGPGTRLTVL.

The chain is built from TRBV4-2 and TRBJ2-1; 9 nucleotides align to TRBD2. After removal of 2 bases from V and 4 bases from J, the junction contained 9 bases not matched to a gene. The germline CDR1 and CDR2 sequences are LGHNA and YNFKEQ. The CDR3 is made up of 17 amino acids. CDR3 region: CASSQLPSGRSYNEQFF. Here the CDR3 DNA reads TGTGCCAGCAGCCAACTCCCGAGCGGGAGGTCTTACAATGAGCAGTTCTTC.

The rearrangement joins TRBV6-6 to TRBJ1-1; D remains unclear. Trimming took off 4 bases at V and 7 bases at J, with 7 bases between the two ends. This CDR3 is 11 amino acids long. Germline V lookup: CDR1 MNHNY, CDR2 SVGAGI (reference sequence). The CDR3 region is CASSSPLEAFF. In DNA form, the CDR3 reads TGTGCCAGCAGTTCGCCGCTTGAAGCTTTCTTT.

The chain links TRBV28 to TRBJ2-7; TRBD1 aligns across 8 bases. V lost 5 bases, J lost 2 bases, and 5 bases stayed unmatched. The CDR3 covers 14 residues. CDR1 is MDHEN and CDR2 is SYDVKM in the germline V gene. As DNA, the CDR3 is TGTGCCAGCAGTCGCGACAGGGGAACCTACGAGCAGTACTTC. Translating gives CASSRDRGTYEQYF.

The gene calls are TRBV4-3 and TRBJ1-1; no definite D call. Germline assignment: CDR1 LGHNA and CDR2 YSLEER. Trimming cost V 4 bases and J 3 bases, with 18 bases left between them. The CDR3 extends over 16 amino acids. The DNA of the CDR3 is TGCGCCAGCAGCCCCCATAACGGGCCAATGGACACTGAAGCTTTCTTT. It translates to CASSPHNGPMDTEAFF.

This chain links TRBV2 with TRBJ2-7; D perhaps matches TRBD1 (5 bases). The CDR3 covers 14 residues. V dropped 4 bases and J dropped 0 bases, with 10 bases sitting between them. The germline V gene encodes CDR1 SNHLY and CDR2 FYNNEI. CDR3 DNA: TGTGCCAGCAGTGGGACAACGAGCTCCTACGAGCAGTACTTC. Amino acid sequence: CASSGTTSSYEQYF.

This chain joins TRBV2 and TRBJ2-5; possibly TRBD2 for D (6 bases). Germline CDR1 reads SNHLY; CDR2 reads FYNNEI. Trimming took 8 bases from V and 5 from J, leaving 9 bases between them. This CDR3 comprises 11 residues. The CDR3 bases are TGTGCCAGCGTTGGGGGGGAGACCCAGTACTTC. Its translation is CASVGGETQYF.

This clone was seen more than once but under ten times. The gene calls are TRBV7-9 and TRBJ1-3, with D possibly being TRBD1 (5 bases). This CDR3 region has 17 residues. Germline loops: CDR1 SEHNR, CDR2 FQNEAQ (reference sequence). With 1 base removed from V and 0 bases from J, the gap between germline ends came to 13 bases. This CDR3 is CASSLVLRASSGNTIYF. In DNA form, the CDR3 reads TGTGCCAGCAGCTTAGTCCTCAGGGCTTCCTCTGGAAACACCATATATTTT.

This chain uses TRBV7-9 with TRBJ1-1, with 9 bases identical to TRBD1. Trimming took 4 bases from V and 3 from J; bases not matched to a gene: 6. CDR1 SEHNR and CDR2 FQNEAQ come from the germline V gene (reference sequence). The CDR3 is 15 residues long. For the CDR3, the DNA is TGTGCCAGCAGCTCCCGGGACAGGGTAGACACTGAAGCTTTCTTT. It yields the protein CASSSRDRVDTEAFF.

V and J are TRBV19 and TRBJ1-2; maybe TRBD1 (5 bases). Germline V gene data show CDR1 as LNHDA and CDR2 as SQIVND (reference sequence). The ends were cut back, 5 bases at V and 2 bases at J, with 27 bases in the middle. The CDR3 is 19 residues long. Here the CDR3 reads CASSGRLSRRQRLNYGYTF. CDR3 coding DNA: TGTGCCAGTAGTGGTCGCCTTAGCCGGAGACAGCGACTAAACTATGGCTACACCTTC.

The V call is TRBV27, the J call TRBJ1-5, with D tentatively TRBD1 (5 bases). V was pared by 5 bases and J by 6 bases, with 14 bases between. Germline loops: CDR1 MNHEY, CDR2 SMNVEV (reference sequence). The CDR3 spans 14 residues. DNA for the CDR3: TGTGCCAGCAGTCCCGCAGGGCGTGGTCAGCCCCAGCATTTT. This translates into CASSPAGRGQPQHF.

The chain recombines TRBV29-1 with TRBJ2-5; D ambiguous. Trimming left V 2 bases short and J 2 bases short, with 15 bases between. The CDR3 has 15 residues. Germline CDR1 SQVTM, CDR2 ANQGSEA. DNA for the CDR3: TGCAGCGTTGAAACTCTCGCTATTAGACAAGAGACCCAGTACTTC. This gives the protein CSVETLAIRQETQYF.

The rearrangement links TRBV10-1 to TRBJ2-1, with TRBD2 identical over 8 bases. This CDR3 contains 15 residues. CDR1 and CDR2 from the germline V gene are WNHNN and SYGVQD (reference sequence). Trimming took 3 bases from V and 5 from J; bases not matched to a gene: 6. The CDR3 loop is CASSDLPAGDNEQFF. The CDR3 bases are TGCGCCAGCAGTGATCTTCCAGCGGGGGACAATGAGCAGTTCTTC.

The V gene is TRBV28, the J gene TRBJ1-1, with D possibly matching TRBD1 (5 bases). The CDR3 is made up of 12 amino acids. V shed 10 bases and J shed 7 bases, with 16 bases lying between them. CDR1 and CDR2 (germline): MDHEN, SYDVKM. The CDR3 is CATLGPHVEAFF. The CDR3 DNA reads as TGTGCCACCCTGGGGCCCCATGTTGAAGCTTTCTTT.

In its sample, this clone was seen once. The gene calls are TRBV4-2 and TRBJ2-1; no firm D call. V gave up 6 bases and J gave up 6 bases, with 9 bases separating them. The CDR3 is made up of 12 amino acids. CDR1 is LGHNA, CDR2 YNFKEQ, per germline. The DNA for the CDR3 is TGTGCCAGCAGGTCGGAGTTCAATGAGCAGTTCTTC. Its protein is CASRSEFNEQFF.

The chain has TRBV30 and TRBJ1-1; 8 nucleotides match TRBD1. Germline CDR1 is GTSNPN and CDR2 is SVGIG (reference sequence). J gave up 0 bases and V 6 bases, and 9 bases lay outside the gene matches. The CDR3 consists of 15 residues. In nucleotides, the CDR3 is TGTGCCTGTTTCCGACAGGGGCCTATGAACACTGAAGCTTTCTTT. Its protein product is CACFRQGPMNTEAFF.

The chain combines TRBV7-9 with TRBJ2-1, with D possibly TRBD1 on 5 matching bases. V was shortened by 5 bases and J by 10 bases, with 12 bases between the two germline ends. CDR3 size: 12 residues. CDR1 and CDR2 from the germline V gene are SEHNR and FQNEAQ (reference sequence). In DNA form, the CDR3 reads TGTGCCAGCAGCGCGACAGACCCCGAGCAGTTCTTC. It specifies CASSATDPEQFF. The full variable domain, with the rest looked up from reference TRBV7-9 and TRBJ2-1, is DTGVSQNPRHKITKRGQNVTFRCDPISEHNRLYWYRQTLGQGPEFLTYFQNEAQLEKSRLLSDRFSAERPKGSFSTLEIQRTEQGDSAMYLCASSATDPEQFFGPGTRLTVL.

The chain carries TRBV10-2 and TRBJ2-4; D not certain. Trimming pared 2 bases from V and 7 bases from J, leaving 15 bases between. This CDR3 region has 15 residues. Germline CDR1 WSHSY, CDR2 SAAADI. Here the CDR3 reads CASSEVRQSANIQYF. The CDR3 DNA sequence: TGCGCCAGCAGTGAGGTTCGGCAGTCAGCCAACATTCAGTACTTC.

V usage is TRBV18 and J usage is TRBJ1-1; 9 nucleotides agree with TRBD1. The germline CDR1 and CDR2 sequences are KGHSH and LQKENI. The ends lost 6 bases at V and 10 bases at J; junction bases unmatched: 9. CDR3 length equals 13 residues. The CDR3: CASSPGDRGAAFF. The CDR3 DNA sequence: TGTGCCAGCTCGCCAGGTGACAGGGGGGCAGCTTTCTTT.

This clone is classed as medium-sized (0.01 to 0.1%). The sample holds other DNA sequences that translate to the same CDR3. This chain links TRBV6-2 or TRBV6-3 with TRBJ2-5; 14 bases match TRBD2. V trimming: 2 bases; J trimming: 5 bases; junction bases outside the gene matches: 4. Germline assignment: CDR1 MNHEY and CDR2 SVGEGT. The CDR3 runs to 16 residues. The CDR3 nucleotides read TGTGCCAGCAGTTACGGACTAGCGGGGGGTACGGAGACCCAGTACTTC. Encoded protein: CASSYGLAGGTETQYF.

The DNA for the CDR3 is TGCGCCAGCAGCCAAGACTCGAAGTACCAGGGTTCATATGGCTACACCTTC. This translates into CASSQDSKYQGSYGYTF. The chain is built from TRBV4-3 and TRBJ1-2; D may be TRBD1 (5 bases). In germline, CDR1 is LGHNA, CDR2 YSLEER. Deletions cut 0 bases from V and 5 bases from J, with 19 bases between. This CDR3 is built from 17 residues.

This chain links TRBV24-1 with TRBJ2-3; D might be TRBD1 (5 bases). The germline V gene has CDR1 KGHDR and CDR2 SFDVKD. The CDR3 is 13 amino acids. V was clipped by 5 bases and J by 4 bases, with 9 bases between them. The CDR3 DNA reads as TGTGCCACCAGTGGACAGTTCGCAGATACGCAGTATTTT. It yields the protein CATSGQFADTQYF.

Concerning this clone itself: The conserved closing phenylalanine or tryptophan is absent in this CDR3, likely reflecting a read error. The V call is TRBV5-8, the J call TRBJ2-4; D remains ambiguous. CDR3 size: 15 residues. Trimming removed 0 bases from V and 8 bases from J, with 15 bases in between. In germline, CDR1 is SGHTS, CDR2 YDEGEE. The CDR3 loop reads CASSLGSTIRHIQYL. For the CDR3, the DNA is TGTGCCAGCAGCTTGGGGAGTACAATCAGACACATTCAGTACCTC.